These 18 T cell receptor beta chains were all obtained from the same sample, sequenced in a study of blood T cell repertoires in COVID-19 (dated by TCRdb to 2018 to 2021). The library was built by means of the immunoSEQ multiplex PCR assay. Sourced from immuneACCESS, this table was stored by TCRdb with only in-frame sequences that have V and J called. A share of the clones is absent; for the studies checked, an unresolved V gene accounts for under half, and the remainder has no known explanation. The sample table lists tens of thousands of clones, roughly nine tenths of them with a count of one. Together, the top ten hold around 5% of the sample. The sequenced material came from peripheral blood. The receptor source for this set is a man aged 55 to 69 with active COVID-19.

This chain connects TRBV7-2 to TRBJ2-2, with 9 bases identical to TRBD1. The J segment lost 9 bases and the V segment lost 5 bases, leaving 7 bases of the junction unmatched. Germline V gene data show CDR1 as SGHTA and CDR2 as FQGNSA. This CDR3 contains 14 residues. The CDR3 spells CASSPGQGRWELFF. Here the CDR3 DNA reads TGTGCCAGCAGCCCCGGACAGGGGAGGTGGGAGCTGTTTTTT.

The rearrangement uses TRBV7-2 and TRBJ1-5; 7 nucleotides line up with TRBD1. Germline CDR1 reads SGHTA; CDR2 reads FQGNSA. The CDR3 is made up of 15 amino acids. V lost 2 bases, J lost 5 bases, and 6 bases stayed unmatched. The CDR3, as DNA: TGTGCCAGCAGCTTAAGGACAGGAGGGGATCAGCCCCAGCATTTT. Its translation is CASSLRTGGDQPQHF.

CDR3 bases: TGTGCCAGCATTCGGGACAGGGGTGATGAGCAGTACTTC. It specifies CASIRDRGDEQYF. The rearrangement uses TRBV27 and TRBJ2-7, with 10 bases lining up with TRBD1. The J segment lost 7 bases and the V segment lost 7 bases, leaving 7 bases of the junction unmatched. This CDR3 is 13 amino acids long. CDR1 is MNHEY, CDR2 SMNVEV, per germline (reference sequence).

The chain has TRBV6-5 and TRBJ1-1; TRBD1 is a possible D gene (5 bases). Germline V lookup: CDR1 MNHEY, CDR2 SVGAGI. Trimming shortened V by 5 bases and J by 4 bases, and 17 bases separated the two germline ends. The CDR3 contains 15 residues. CDR3 in DNA: TGTGCCAGCAGTCCCGGGACTTCCCTTGGCACTGAAGCTTTCTTT. It translates to CASSPGTSLGTEAFF.

This chain links TRBV6-5 with TRBJ2-3; D is possibly TRBD1 (5 bases). The CDR3 has 13 amino acids. CDR1 and CDR2 from the germline V gene are MNHEY and SVGAGI. The ends were cut back, 10 bases at V and 1 base at J, with 12 bases in the middle. The DNA of the CDR3 is TGTGCCATACAATTGACAGGCACAGATACGCAGTATTTT. The encoded protein is CAIQLTGTDTQYF.

V and J are TRBV5-4 and TRBJ2-5; a weak D match, TRBD2 (6 bases). The CDR3 totals 17 residues. The germline CDR1 and CDR2 sequences are SGHNT and YYREEE (reference sequence). Trimming removed 4 bases at V and 4 bases at J, with 23 bases between. CDR3 protein: CASSHPLTSSKGETQYF. CDR3 DNA: TGTGCCAGCAGCCATCCCCTGACTAGTTCAAAGGGAGAGACCCAGTACTTC.

Remarks on this clone: Additional DNA sequences in this sample encode the identical CDR3. The genes are TRBV28 and TRBJ2-3; D is uncertain. Germline assignment: CDR1 MDHEN and CDR2 SYDVKM. V lost 3 bases, J lost 0 bases, and 7 bases lay in between. The CDR3 runs to 14 residues. CDR3 in amino acids: CASSFRGSTDTQYF. CDR3 nucleotides: TGTGCCAGCAGTTTCCGAGGTAGCACAGATACGCAGTATTTT.

J is TRBJ2-1 and V is TRBV28, with 8 bases identical to TRBD2. The CDR3 sequence is 17 residues long. Germline-derived CDR1 and CDR2 are MDHEN and SYDVKM. After removal of 0 bases from V and 1 base from J, the junction contained 5 bases not matched to a gene. The CDR3 protein is CASSLWELAESYNEQFF. Here the CDR3 DNA reads TGTGCCAGCAGTTTATGGGAACTAGCGGAGTCCTACAATGAGCAGTTCTTC.

This clone occurred once. This chain uses TRBV4-3 with TRBJ1-2; D gene uncertain. The CDR3 runs to 14 residues. Germline V gene data show CDR1 as LGHNA and CDR2 as YSLEER. The ends were cut back, 0 bases at V and 4 bases at J, with 9 bases in the middle. The CDR3 bases are TGCGCCAGCAGCCAAGATGGAGGGAGCTATGGCTACACCTTC. This translates into CASSQDGGSYGYTF.

CDR3 coding DNA: TGTGCCAGCAGCTCTGGACAGGGGTTAGATACGCAGTATTTT. Protein sequence: CASSSGQGLDTQYF. The chain carries TRBV6-2 or TRBV6-3 and TRBJ2-3, with TRBD1 matching over 9 bases. Germline lookup yields CDR1 MNHEY and CDR2 SVGEGT. CDR3 size: 14 residues. Losses at the gene ends were 6 bases for V and 5 bases for J; bases not matched to a gene: 6.

This rearrangement joins TRBV5-1 to TRBJ1-5, with D unresolved. This CDR3 has 13 amino acids. The germline V gene encodes CDR1 SGHRS and CDR2 YFSETQ. The V and J ends lost 1 base and 7 bases respectively, with 9 bases between them. This CDR3 reads CASSLSGSQPQHF. The CDR3, as DNA: TGCGCCAGCAGCTTGTCCGGGTCCCAGCCCCAGCATTTT.

Judged by abundance, this clone is medium-sized. The chain couples TRBV7-2 to TRBJ1-6, with 10 bases that match TRBD1. Germline CDR1 is SGHTA and CDR2 is FQGNSA. CDR3 size: 17 residues. With V trimmed by 4 bases and J by 5 bases, 8 bases remained unmatched. The DNA for the CDR3 is TGTGCCAGCAGCTCATGGGCCGGGACAGGGGATAATTCACCCCTCCACTTT. Amino acid sequence: CASSSWAGTGDNSPLHF.

This rearrangement joins TRBV11-2 to TRBJ2-7; 10 bases align to TRBD1. From germline, CDR1 is SGHAT and CDR2 FQNNGV. Trimming at V came to 7 bases and at J to 3 bases, leaving 6 bases not matched to a gene. The CDR3 extends over 14 amino acids. The CDR3 sequence: CASTPDRGYYEQYF. CDR3 nucleotide sequence: TGTGCCAGCACCCCGGACAGGGGGTACTACGAGCAGTACTTC.

The rearrangement uses TRBV30 and TRBJ2-6, with a weak D call TRBD2 (5 bases). The germline gives CDR1 GTSNPN, CDR2 SVGIG (reference sequence). The CDR3 is 15 residues long. V shed 0 bases and J shed 1 base, with 7 bases lying between them. CDR3 coding DNA: TGTGCCTGGAGTGTCGGGATGTCTGGGGCCAACGTCCTGACTTTC. Translating gives CAWSVGMSGANVLTF.

The J gene is TRBJ2-7, the V gene TRBV10-3, with D perhaps TRBD2 (7 bases). The CDR3 is made up of 13 amino acids. V lost 10 bases to trimming and J lost 6 bases, with 19 bases between them. CDR1 and CDR2 (germline): ENHRY, SYGVKD. CDR3 loop: CATYREGEGEQYF. CDR3 DNA sequence: TGTGCCACCTACAGGGAGGGTGAGGGCGAGCAGTACTTC.

The V and J genes are TRBV7-2 and TRBJ1-3, with 8 bases aligning to TRBD1. The CDR3 is made up of 16 amino acids. The germline V gene encodes CDR1 SGHTA and CDR2 FQGNSA. J was trimmed by 4 bases and V by 2 bases; bases with no gene match: 7. The CDR3 here is CASSLSQGATGNTIYF. The CDR3 coding sequence is TGTGCCAGCAGCTTATCGCAGGGGGCGACCGGAAACACCATATATTTT.

V usage is TRBV7-8 and J usage is TRBJ1-1, with D possibly TRBD1 on 5 matching bases. This CDR3 region has 12 residues. The ends were cut back, 5 bases at V and 7 bases at J, with 11 bases in the middle. CDR1 is SGHVS and CDR2 is FQNEAQ in the germline V gene. The DNA of the CDR3 is TGTGCCAGCAGCGTAGACAGATATGAAGCTTTCTTT. The encoded protein is CASSVDRYEAFF. Complete variable domain (other parts from reference TRBV7-8 and TRBJ1-1): GAGVSQSPRYKVAKRGQDVALRCDPISGHVSLFWYQQALGQGPEFLTYFQNEAQLDKSGLPSDRFFAERPEGSVSTLKIQRTQQEDSAVYLCASSVDRYEAFFGQGTRLTVV.

Only one count was recorded for this clone. J is TRBJ1-2 and V is TRBV24-1; D remains ambiguous. The V end was cut by 4 bases, the J end by 6 bases, with 14 bases between. The germline CDR1 and CDR2 sequences are KGHDR and SFDVKD. This CDR3 is built from 14 residues. The CDR3 is CATSDSDSVHGYTF. CDR3 nucleotides: TGTGCCACCAGTGACTCGGACTCGGTGCATGGCTACACCTTC.